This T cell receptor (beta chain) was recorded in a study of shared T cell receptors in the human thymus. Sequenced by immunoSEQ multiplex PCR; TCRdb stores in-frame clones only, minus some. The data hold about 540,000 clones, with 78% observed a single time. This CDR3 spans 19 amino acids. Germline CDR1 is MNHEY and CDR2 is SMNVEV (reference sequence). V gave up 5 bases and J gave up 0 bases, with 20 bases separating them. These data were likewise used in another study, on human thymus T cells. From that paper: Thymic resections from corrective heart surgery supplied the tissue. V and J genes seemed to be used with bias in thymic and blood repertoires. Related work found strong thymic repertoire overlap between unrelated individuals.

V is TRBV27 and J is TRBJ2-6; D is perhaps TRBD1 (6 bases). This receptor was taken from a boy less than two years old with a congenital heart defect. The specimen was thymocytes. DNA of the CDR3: TGTGCCAGCAGTCTCAGCGCCGGGACACTTAACTCTGGGGCCAACGTCCTGACTTTC. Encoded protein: CASSLSAGTLNSGANVLTF. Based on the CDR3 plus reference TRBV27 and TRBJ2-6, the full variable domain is EAQVTQNPRYLITVTGKKLTVTCSQNMNHEYMSWYRQDPGLGLRQIYYSMNVEVTDKGDVPEGYKVSRKEKRNFPLILESPSPNQTSLYFCASSLSAGTLNSGANVLTFGAGSRLTVL.